A selection of T cell receptor beta chains follows, all from one sample in a study of shared clonotypes between healthy human individuals. Produced via immunoSEQ multiplex PCR; TCRdb's table is partial and in-frame only. The table has roughly 570,000 clones, 98% seen once. Sequenced input: naive CD8+ T cells sorted from blood. These receptors all stem from a man aged 25 to 45 in good health. CDR3s include the opening cysteine and the closing phenylalanine or tryptophan. D genes are given only for firm matches.

v_call	j_call	d_call	cdr3_aa	cdr3_nt
TRBV9	TRBJ1-2	NA	CASSVGNYGYTF	TGTGCCAGCAGCGTAGGGAACTATGGCTACACCTTC
TRBV7-9	TRBJ2-1	NA	CASSLVPNYNEQFF	TGTGCCAGCAGCTTAGTTCCGAACTACAATGAGCAGTTCTTC
TRBV11-2	TRBJ2-3	NA	CASSSEFYTDTQYF	TGTGCCAGCAGCTCAGAGTTCTACACAGATACGCAGTATTTT
TRBV7-6	TRBJ2-2	NA	CASSSYWMGNPLAGELFF	TGTGCCAGCAGCTCATATTGGATGGGGAACCCCTTGGCCGGGGAGCTGTTTTTT
TRBV5-1	TRBJ2-7	TRBD1	CASSEGTAREQYF	TGCGCCAGCAGCGAAGGGACAGCGCGCGAGCAGTACTTC
TRBV7-8	TRBJ2-7	TRBD2	CASSTGGGLASYEQYF	TGTGCCAGCAGCACAGGAGGGGGACTAGCGTCCTACGAGCAGTACTTC
TRBV2	TRBJ1-1	TRBD1	CASSGWDRTNTEAFF	TGTGCCAGCAGTGGATGGGACAGGACGAACACTGAAGCTTTCTTT
TRBV5-1	TRBJ1-1	NA	CASSLEGPNTEAFF	TGCGCCAGCAGCTTGGAGGGACCGAACACTGAAGCTTTCTTT
TRBV5-1	TRBJ2-1	TRBD1	CASSLARGRGVNEQFF	TGCGCCAGCAGCTTGGCCAGGGGGCGCGGGGTCAATGAGCAGTTCTTC
TRBV11-2	TRBJ2-3	NA	CASSWTVYTDTQYF	TGTGCCAGCAGCTGGACAGTATACACAGATACGCAGTATTTT
TRBV18	TRBJ2-1	NA	CASSPGTRYNEQFF	TGTGCCAGCTCACCAGGCACCCGCTACAATGAGCAGTTCTTC
TRBV29-1	TRBJ2-1	NA	CSVDRVNYNEQFF	TGCAGCGTTGACAGGGTTAACTACAATGAGCAGTTCTTC
TRBV5-4	TRBJ2-7	NA	CASSFGYEQYF	TGTGCCAGCAGCTTCGGCTACGAGCAGTACTTC
TRBV19	TRBJ2-7	NA	CASSIDGAGQYF	TGTGCCAGTAGTATAGATGGAGCGGGGCAGTACTTC
TRBV4-3	TRBJ2-3	NA	CASSLQGRGTDTQYF	TGCGCCAGCAGCCTACAGGGCCGCGGCACAGATACGCAGTATTTT
TRBV4-3	TRBJ2-1	NA	CASSQVRGVNEQFF	TGCGCCAGCAGCCAAGTAAGGGGCGTAAATGAGCAGTTCTTC
TRBV7-9	TRBJ2-3	TRBD2	CASSLGSGLGITDTQYF	TGTGCCAGCAGCTTAGGATCAGGACTAGGAATCACAGATACGCAGTATTTT
TRBV7-2	TRBJ2-7	TRBD2	CASSRLLAGGYYEQYF	TGTGCCAGCAGCCGCTTACTAGCGGGAGGATACTACGAGCAGTACTTC
TRBV6-1	TRBJ2-7	NA	CASLGGGSSYEQYF	TGTGCCAGCCTCGGAGGGGGATCCTCCTACGAGCAGTACTTC
TRBV11-2	TRBJ1-3	NA	CASSPRLGTSGNTIYF	TGTGCCAGCAGCCCGCGACTGGGGACGTCTGGAAACACCATATATTTT
TRBV2	TRBJ2-1	NA	CASSEMRSTYNEQFF	TGTGCCAGCAGTGAAATGAGGAGCACCTACAATGAGCAGTTCTTC
TRBV6-1	TRBJ2-5	NA	CASSEWWVGSETQYF	TGTGCCAGCAGTGAATGGTGGGTTGGGTCGGAGACCCAGTACTTC